The 3 T cell receptor beta chains given below trace back to one sample, sequenced in a study of blood T cell repertoires in COVID-19. Sequencing used immunoSEQ multiplex PCR; TCRdb keeps in-frame clones, though not all of them. The sample holds 250,000 or so clones, 85% seen once. Sample: peripheral blood. These TCRs come from a woman aged 55 to 70 with active or convalescent COVID-19.

The V call is TRBV7-6, the J call TRBJ2-3; the match to TRBD1 covers 8 bases. The junction had 7 bases not matched to a gene; V was cut back by 5 bases and J by 3 bases. There are 15 residues in the CDR3. Looked up from germline, CDR1 is SGHVS and CDR2 is FNYEAQ. CDR3 bases: TGTGCCAGCAGCCCACGACAGGGGCGGACAGATACGCAGTATTTT. Translating gives CASSPRQGRTDTQYF.

The genes are TRBV19 and TRBJ1-6, with D tentatively TRBD1 (5 bases). Germline values: CDR1 LNHDA, CDR2 SQIVND (reference sequence). V lost 3 bases and J lost 4, with 7 bases in between. The CDR3 is 14 residues long. As DNA, the CDR3 is TGTGCCAGTAGTATGCAGGGTTATAATTCACCCCTCCACTTT. Its translation: CASSMQGYNSPLHF.

This chain links TRBV5-1 with TRBJ1-1, with D unresolved. The CDR3 totals 13 residues. V lost 3 bases and J lost 1, with 7 bases in between. The germline gives CDR1 SGHRS, CDR2 YFSETQ. CDR3 in amino acids: CASSSLENTEAFF. The CDR3 DNA follows: TGCGCCAGCAGCTCCCTAGAGAACACTGAAGCTTTCTTT.